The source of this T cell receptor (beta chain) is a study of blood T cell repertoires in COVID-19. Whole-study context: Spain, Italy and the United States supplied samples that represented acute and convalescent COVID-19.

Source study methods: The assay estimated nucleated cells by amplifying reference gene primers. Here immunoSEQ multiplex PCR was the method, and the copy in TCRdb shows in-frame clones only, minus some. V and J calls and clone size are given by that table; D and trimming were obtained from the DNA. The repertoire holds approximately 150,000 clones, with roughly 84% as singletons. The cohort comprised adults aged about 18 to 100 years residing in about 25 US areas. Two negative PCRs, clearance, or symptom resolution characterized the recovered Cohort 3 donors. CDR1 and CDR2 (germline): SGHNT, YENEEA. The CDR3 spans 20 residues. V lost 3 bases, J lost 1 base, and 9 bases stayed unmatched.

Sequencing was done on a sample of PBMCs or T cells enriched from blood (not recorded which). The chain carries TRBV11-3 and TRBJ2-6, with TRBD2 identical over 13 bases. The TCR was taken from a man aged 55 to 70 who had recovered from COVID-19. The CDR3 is CASSLIGLAGVSSGANVLTF. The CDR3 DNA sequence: TGTGCCAGCAGCTTGATCGGACTAGCGGGGGTGAGTTCTGGGGCCAACGTCCTGACTTTC.